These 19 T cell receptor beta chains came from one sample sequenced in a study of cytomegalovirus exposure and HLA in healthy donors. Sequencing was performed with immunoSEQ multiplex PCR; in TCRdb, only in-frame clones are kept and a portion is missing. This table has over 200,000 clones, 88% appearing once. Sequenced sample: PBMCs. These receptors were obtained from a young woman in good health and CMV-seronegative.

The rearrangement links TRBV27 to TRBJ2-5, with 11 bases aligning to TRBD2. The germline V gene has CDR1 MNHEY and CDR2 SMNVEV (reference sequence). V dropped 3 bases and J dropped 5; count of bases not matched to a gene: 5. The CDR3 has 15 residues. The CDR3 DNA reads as TGTGCCAGCAGTTTTCGTAGCGGGAGGGCTGAGACCCAGTACTTC. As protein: CASSFRSGRAETQYF.

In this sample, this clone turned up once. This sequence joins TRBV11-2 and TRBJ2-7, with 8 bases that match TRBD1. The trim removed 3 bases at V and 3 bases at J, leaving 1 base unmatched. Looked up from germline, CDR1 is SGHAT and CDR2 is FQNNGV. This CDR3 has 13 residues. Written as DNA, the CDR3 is TGTGCCAGCAGCTTCGGACAGGGCTACGAGCAGTACTTC. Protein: CASSFGQGYEQYF.

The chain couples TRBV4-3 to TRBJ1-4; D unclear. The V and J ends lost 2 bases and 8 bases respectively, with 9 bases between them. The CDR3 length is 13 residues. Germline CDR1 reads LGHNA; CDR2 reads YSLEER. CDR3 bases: TGCGCCAGCAGCCAAAACTTACAGGAAAAACTGTTTTTT. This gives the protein CASSQNLQEKLFF.

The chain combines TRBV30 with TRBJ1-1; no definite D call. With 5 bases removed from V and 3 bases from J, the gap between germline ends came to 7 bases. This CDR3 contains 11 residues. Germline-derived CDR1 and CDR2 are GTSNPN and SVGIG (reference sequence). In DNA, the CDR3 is TGTGCCTGGGACACCGACACTGAAGCTTTCTTT. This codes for CAWDTDTEAFF. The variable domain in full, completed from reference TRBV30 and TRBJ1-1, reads SQTIHQWPATLVQPVGSPLSLECTVEGTSNPNLYWYRQAAGRGLQLLFYSVGIGQISSEVPQNLSASRPQDRQFILSSKKLLLSDSGFYLCAWDTDTEAFFGQGTRLTVV.

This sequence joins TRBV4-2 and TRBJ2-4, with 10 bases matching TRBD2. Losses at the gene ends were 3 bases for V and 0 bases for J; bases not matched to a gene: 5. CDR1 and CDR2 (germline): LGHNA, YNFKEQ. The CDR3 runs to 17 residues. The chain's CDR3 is CASSQQTSGKAKNIQYF. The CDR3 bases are TGTGCCAGCAGCCAGCAAACTAGCGGGAAAGCCAAAAACATTCAGTACTTC.

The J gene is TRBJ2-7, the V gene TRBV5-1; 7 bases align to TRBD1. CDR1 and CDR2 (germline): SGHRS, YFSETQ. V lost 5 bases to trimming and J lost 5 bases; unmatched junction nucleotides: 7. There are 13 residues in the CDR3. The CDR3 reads CASRPTGSHEQYF. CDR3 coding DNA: TGCGCCAGCAGACCGACAGGGTCCCACGAGCAGTACTTC.

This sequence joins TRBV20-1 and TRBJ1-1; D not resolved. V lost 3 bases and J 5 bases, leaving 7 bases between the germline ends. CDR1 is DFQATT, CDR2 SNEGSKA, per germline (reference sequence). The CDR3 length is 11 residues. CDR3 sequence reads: CSASPGTEAFF. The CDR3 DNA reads TGCAGTGCTAGTCCGGGGACTGAAGCTTTCTTT.

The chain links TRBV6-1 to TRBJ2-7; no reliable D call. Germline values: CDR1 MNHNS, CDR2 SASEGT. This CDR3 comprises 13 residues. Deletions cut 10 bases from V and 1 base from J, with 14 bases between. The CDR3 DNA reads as TGTGCCACCCAACAATCGGAGTCCTACGAGCAGTACTTC. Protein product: CATQQSESYEQYF.

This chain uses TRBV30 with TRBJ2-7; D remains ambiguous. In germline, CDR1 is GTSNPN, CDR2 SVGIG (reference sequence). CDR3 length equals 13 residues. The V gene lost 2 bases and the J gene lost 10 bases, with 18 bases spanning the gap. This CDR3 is CAWSPQPTLSQYF. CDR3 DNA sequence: TGTGCCTGGAGTCCCCAACCCACTCTTAGCCAGTACTTC.

The CDR3 region has the DNA TGCGCCAGCAGCCAGACCGGGACAGGGGACTACGAGCAGTACTTC. Its translation is CASSQTGTGDYEQYF. The rearrangement links TRBV4-3 to TRBJ2-7, with TRBD1 matching 10 bases. The CDR3 contains 15 residues. V was clipped by 3 bases and J by 3 bases; unmatched bases: 5. In germline, CDR1 is LGHNA, CDR2 YSLEER.

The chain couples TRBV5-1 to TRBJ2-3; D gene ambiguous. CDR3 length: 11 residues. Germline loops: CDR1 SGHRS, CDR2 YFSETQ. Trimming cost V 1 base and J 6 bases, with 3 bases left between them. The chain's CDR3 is CASSLSDTQYF. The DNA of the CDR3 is TGCGCCAGCAGCTTGAGCGATACGCAGTATTTT.

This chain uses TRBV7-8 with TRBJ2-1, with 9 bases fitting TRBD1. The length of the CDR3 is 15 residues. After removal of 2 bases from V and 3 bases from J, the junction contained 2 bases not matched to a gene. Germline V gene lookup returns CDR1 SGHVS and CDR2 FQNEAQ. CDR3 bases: TGTGCCAGCAGCTTATTGACAGGGGGCTACAATGAGCAGTTCTTC. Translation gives CASSLLTGGYNEQFF.

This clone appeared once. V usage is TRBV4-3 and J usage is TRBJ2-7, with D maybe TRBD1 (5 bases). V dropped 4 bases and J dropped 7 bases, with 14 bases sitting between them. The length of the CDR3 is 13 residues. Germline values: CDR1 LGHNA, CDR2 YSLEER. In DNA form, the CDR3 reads TGCGCCAGCAGCCGGAGCAGGGCAGGTGAGCAGTACTTC. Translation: CASSRSRAGEQYF.

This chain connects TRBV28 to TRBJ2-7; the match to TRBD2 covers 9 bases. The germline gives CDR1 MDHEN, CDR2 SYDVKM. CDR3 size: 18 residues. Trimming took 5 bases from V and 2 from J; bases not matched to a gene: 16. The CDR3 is CASSGLPTSGPPPYEQYF. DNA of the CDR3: TGTGCCAGCAGTGGACTACCGACTAGCGGTCCTCCTCCCTACGAGCAGTACTTC.

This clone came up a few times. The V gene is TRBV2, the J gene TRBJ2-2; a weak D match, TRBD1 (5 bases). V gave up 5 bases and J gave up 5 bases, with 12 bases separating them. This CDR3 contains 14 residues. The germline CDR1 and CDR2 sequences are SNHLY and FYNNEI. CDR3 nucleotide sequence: TGTGCCAGCAGTAAGGGCACAGGAACCGGGGAGCTGTTTTTT. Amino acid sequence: CASSKGTGTGELFF.

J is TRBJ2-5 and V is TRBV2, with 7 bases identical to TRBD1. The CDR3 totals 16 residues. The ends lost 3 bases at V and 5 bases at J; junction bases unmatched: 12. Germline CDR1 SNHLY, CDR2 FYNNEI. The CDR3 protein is CASSDLLTGVGETQYF. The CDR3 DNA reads TGTGCCAGCAGTGACCTTCTTACAGGGGTGGGGGAGACCCAGTACTTC.

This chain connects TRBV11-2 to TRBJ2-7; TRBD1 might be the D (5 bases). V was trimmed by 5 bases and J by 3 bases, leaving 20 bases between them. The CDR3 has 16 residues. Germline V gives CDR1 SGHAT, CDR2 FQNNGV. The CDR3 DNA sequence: TGTGCCAGCAGCCCCGGGCTAGGGGAAAAAATCTACGAGCAGTACTTC. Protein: CASSPGLGEKIYEQYF.

The CDR3 region is CASGVDRTYNEQFF. Written as DNA, the CDR3 is TGTGCCAGTGGAGTAGACAGAACCTACAATGAGCAGTTCTTC. The V and J genes are TRBV19 and TRBJ2-1; possibly TRBD1 for D (5 bases). The CDR3 extends over 14 amino acids. V shed 8 bases and J shed 2 bases, with 13 bases lying between them. In germline, CDR1 is LNHDA, CDR2 SQIVND (reference sequence).

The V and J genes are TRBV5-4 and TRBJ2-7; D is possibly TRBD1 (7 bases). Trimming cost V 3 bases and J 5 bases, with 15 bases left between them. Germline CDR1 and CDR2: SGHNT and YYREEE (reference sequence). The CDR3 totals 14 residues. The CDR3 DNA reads TGTGCCAGCAGCTCCCGACAGGGAGGCCACGAGCAGTACTTC. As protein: CASSSRQGGHEQYF.